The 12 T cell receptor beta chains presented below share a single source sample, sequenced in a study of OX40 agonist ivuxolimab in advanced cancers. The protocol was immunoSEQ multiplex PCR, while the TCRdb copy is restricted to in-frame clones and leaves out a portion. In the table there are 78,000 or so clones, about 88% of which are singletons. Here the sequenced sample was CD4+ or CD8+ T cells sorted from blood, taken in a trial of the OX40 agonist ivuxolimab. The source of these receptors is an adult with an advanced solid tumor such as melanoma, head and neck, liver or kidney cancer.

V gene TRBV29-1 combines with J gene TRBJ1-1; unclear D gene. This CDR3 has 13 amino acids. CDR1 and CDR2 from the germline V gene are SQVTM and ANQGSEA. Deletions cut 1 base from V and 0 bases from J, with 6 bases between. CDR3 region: CSVEGTVNTEAFF. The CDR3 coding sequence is TGCAGCGTTGAAGGGACGGTGAACACTGAAGCTTTCTTT.

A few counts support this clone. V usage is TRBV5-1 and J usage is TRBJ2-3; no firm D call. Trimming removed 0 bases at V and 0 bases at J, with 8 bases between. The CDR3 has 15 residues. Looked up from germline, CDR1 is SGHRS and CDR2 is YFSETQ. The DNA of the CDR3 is TGCGCCAGCAGCTTGGTTGATTTTAGCACAGATACGCAGTATTTT. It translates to CASSLVDFSTDTQYF.

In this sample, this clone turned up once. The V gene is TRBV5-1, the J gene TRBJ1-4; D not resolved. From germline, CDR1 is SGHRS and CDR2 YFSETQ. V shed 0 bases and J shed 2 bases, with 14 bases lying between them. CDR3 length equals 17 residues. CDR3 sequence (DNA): TGCGCCAGCAGCTTGGAACTGAGGCAGGCTACTAATGAAAAACTGTTTTTT. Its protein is CASSLELRQATNEKLFF.

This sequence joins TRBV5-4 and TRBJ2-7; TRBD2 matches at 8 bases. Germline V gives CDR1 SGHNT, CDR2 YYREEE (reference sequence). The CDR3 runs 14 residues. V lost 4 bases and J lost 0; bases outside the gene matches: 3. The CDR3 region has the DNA TGTGCCAGCAGCCGGACTAGCAGCTCCTACGAGCAGTACTTC. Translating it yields CASSRTSSSYEQYF.

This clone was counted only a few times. CDR3 in amino acids: CSVRDTIYEQYF. CDR3 sequence (DNA): TGCAGCGTCCGGGACACCATATACGAGCAGTACTTC. V usage is TRBV29-1 and J usage is TRBJ2-7; a possible D gene is TRBD1 (6 bases). V was pared by 6 bases and J by 4 bases, with 13 bases between. CDR3 length equals 12 residues. CDR1 SQVTM and CDR2 ANQGSEA come from the germline V gene.

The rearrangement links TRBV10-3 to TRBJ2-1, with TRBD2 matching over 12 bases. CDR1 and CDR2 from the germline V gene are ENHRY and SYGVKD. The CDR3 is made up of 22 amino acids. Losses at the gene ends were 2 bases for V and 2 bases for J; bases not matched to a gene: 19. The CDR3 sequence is CAISEPLEGRLAGVRTYNEQFF. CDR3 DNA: TGTGCCATCAGTGAGCCCCTCGAGGGTCGACTAGCGGGAGTAAGGACCTACAATGAGCAGTTCTTC.

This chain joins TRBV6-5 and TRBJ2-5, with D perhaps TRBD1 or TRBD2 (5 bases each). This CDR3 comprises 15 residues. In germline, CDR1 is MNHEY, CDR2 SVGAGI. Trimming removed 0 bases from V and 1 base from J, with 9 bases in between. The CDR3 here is CASSYSVGTQETQYF. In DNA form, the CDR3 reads TGTGCCAGCAGTTACTCCGTAGGGACCCAAGAGACCCAGTACTTC.

In DNA form, the CDR3 reads TGCGCCAGCAGCTTGGATAGGGGCTTCGGCGGTGAAGCTTTCTTT. It translates to CASSLDRGFGGEAFF. The gene calls are TRBV5-1 and TRBJ1-1; D is perhaps TRBD1 (5 bases). This CDR3 is 15 amino acids long. The V gene's germline CDR1 is SGHRS and CDR2 YFSETQ. V dropped 0 bases and J dropped 7 bases, with 16 bases sitting between them.

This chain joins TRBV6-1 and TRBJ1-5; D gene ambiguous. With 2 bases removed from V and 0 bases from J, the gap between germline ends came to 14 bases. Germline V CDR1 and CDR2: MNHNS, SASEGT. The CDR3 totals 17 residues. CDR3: CASSESLAALSNQPQHF. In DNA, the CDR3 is TGTGCCAGCAGTGAATCTTTGGCAGCCCTTAGCAATCAGCCCCAGCATTTT.

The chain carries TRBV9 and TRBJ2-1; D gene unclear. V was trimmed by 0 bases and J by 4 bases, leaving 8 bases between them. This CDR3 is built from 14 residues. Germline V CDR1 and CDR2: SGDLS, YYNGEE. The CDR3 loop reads CASSVEAEYNEQFF. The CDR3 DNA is TGTGCCAGCAGCGTAGAGGCCGAATACAATGAGCAGTTCTTC.

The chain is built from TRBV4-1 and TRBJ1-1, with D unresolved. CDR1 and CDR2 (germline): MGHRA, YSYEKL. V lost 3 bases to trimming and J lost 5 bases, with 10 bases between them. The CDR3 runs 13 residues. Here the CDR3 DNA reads TGCGCCAGCAGCCAGATTGGAGATACTGAAGCTTTCTTT. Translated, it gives CASSQIGDTEAFF.

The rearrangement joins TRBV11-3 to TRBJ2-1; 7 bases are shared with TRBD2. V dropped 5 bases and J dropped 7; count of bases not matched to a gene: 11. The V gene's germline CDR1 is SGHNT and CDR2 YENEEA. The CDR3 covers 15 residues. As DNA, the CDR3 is TGTGCCAGCAGCCTCTCCAGGAGCGGGATTAATGAGCAGTTCTTC. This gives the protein CASSLSRSGINEQFF.